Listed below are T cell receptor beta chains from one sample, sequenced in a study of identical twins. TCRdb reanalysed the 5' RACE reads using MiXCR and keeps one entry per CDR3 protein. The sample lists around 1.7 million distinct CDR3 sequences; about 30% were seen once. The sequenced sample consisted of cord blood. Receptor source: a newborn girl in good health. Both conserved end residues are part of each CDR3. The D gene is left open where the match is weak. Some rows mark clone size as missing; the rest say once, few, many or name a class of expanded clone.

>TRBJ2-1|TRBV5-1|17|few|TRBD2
TGCGCCAGCAGCCCCTACCTCGGGACTAGCGGGAGCGATGAGCAGTTCTTC
CASSPYLGTSGSDEQFF
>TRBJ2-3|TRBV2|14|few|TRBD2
TGTGCCAGCTTAGCGGGAGGTCCCACAGATACGCAGTATTTT
CASLAGGPTDTQYF
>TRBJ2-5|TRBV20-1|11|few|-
TGCAGTGCCGCACCAGGTCCTGCTAGGTACTTC
CSAAPGPARYF
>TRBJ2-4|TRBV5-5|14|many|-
TGTGCCAGCAGCCCGACCCAAGCCAAAAACATTCAGTACTTC
CASSPTQAKNIQYF
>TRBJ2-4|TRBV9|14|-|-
TGTGCCAGCAGCGTAGGACCAGGGACATACAAGCAGTACTTC
CASSVGPGTYKQYF
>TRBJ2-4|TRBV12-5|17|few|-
TGTGCTAGTGGTTTTGGCAGGGACATTAGAGCCAAAAACATTCAGTACTTC
CASGFGRDIRAKNIQYF
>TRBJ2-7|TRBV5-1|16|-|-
TGCGCCAGCAGAGCGGACACCTCAGGTAGGGCCTACGAGCAGTACTTC
CASRADTSGRAYEQYF
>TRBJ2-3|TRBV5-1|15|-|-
TGCGCCAGCAGCTTGGGGAGGTATAGCACAGATACGCAGTATTTT
CASSLGRYSTDTQYF
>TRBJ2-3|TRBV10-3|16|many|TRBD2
TGTGCCATCAGTGCGGGACTAGCCACTAGCACAGATACGCAGTATTTT
CAISAGLATSTDTQYF
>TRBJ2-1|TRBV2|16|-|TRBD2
TGTGCCAGCAGACCCAGACTAGCGGGTTCCTACAATGAGCAGTTCTTC
CASRPRLAGSYNEQFF
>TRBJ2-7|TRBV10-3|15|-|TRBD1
TGTGCCACCAGCGAGACGGGACAGGGGTACTACGAGCAGTACTTC
CATSETGQGYYEQYF
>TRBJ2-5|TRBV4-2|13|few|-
TGTGCCAGCACTAGCGTGGGGCAAGAGACCCAGTACTTC
CASTSVGQETQYF
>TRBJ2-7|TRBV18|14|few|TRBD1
TGTGCCAGCTCACCCGATCTAACAGGGGACGAGCAGTACTTC
CASSPDLTGDEQYF
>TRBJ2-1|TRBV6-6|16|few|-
TGTGCCAGCAGTTACTCGGTTGTCGGGGCCGACAATGAGCAGTTCTTC
CASSYSVVGADNEQFF
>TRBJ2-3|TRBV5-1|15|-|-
TGCGCCAGCAGCTTGGTGTCCTCGAACACAGATACGCAGTATTTT
CASSLVSSNTDTQYF
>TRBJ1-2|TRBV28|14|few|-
TGTGCCAGCAGTTTACCCTCGAGCAGGGGTGGCTACACCTTC
CASSLPSSRGGYTF